The 4 T cell receptor beta chains presented below share a single source sample, sequenced in a study of blood T cell repertoires in COVID-19. TCRdb's copy holds only in-frame clones and misses some; the assay was immunoSEQ multiplex PCR. Of over 200,000 clones listed, 88% are singletons. The source material was PBMCs or T cells enriched from blood (not recorded which). These receptors were collected from a woman aged 40 to 50 with acute COVID-19.

The V gene is TRBV19, the J gene TRBJ2-1; TRBD2 aligns across 7 bases. Per the germline V gene, CDR1 is LNHDA and CDR2 is SQIVND (reference sequence). V was clipped by 6 bases and J by 1 base; unmatched bases: 9. The CDR3 contains 16 residues. This CDR3 is CASRIHSGSSYNEQFF. CDR3 nucleotide sequence: TGTGCCAGTAGGATACATAGCGGGTCTTCCTACAATGAGCAGTTCTTC.

The chain has TRBV7-9 and TRBJ1-4; 9 bases align to TRBD1. Germline lookup yields CDR1 SEHNR and CDR2 FQNEAQ (reference sequence). The V gene end was trimmed by 5 bases and the J gene end by 5 bases; junction bases not matched to a gene: 3. The CDR3 runs 14 residues. The CDR3 sequence: CASSMDRGNEKLFF. The CDR3 DNA follows: TGTGCCAGCAGCATGGACAGGGGCAATGAAAAACTGTTTTTT.

The rearrangement joins TRBV4-2 to TRBJ1-5; 9 bases fit TRBD1. J lost 6 bases, V lost 4 bases, and 13 bases had no gene match. The length of the CDR3 is 17 residues. CDR1 is LGHNA, CDR2 YNFKEQ, per germline. In DNA form, the CDR3 reads TGTGCCAGCAGCCCCCTCCCAGGGACAGGGAGCGTTCAGCCCCAGCATTTT. The encoded protein is CASSPLPGTGSVQPQHF.

The chain carries TRBV3-1 (or the pseudogene TRBV3-2) and TRBJ1-4; the D is unclear. The CDR3 has 16 residues. Germline V gives CDR1 LGHDT, CDR2 YNNKEL (reference sequence). Deletions cut 0 bases from V and 2 bases from J, with 10 bases between. The CDR3 sequence is CASSQDEGGTNEKLFF. The CDR3, as DNA: TGTGCCAGCAGCCAAGATGAGGGAGGGACTAATGAAAAACTGTTTTTT.